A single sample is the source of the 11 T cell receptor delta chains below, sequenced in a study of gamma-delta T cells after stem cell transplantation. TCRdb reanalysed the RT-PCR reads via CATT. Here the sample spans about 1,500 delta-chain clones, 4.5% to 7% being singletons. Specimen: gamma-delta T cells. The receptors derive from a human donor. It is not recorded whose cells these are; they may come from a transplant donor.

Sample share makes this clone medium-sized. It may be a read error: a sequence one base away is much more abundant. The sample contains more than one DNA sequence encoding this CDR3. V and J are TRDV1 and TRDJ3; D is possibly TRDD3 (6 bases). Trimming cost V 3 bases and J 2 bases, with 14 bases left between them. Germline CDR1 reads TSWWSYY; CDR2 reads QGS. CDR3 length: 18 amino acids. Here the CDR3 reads CALGEPSGGTWDTRQMFF. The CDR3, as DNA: TGTGCTCTTGGGGAGCCGAGTGGGGGGACCTGGGACACCCGACAGATGTTTTTC.

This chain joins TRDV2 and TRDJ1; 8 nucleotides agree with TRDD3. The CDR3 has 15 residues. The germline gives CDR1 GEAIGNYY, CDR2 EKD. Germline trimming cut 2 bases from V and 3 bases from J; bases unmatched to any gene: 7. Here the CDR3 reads CACDMAGGPSDKLIF. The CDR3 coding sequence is TGTGCCTGTGACATGGCTGGGGGACCCTCCGATAAACTCATCTTT.

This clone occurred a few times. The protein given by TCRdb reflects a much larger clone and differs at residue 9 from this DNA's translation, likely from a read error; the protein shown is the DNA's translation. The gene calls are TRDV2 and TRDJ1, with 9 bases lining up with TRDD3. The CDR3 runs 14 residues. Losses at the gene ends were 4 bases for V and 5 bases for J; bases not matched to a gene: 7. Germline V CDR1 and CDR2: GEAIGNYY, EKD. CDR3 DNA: TGTGCCTGTGAAGCCCTGGGGGATTTTGATAAACTCATCTTT. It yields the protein CACEALGDFDKLIF.

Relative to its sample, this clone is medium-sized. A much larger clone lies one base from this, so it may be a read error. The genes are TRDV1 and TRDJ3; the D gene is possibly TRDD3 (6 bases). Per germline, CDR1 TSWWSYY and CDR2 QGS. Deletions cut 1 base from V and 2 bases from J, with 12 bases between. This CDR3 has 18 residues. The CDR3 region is CALGEPSGGAWDTRQMFF. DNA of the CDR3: TGTGCTCTTGGGGAACCGAGTGGGGGGGCCTGGGACACCCGACAGATGTTTTTC.

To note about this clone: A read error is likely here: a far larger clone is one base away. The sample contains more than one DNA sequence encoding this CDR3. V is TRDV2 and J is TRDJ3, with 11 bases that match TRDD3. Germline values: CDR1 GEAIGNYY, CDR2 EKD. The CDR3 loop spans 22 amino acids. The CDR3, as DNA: TGCGCCTGTGATACACCAGGTGGGGGATACGCGATGAAGCCCTGGGACACCCGACAGATGTTTTTC. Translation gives CACDTPGGGYAMKPWDTRQMFF.

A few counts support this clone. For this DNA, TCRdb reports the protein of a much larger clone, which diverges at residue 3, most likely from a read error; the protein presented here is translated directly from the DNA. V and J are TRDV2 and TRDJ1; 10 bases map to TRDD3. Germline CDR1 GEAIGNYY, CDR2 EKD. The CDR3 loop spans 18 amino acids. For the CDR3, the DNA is TGTGCCCGTGACGCGCTGGGGGATAAAGAGGGGTACACCGATAAACTCATCTTT. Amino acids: CARDALGDKEGYTDKLIF.

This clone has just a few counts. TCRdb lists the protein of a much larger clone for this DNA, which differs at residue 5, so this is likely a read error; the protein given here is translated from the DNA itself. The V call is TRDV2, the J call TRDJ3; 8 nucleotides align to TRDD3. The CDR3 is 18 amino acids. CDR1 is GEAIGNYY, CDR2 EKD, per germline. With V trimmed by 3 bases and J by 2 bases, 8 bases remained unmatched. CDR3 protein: CACDGWGNDPWDTRQMFF. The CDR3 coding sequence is TGTGCCTGTGACGGCTGGGGGAACGACCCCTGGGACACCCGACAGATGTTTTTC.

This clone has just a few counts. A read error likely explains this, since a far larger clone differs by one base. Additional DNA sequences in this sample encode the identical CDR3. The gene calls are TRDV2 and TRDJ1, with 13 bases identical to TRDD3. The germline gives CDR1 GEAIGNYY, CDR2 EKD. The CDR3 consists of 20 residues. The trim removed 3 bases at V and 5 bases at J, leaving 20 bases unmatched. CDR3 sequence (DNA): TGTGCCTGTGACCCCTTGGTACTGGGGGATACGCTCGAAGGGACTGATAAACTCATCTTT. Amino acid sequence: CACDPLVLGDTLEGTDKLIF.

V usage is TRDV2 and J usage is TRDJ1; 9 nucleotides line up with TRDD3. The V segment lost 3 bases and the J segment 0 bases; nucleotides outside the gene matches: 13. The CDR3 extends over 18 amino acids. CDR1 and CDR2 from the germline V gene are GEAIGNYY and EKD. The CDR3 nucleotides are TGTGCCTGTGACCCAGTACTGGGGGAGAGGGGGAACACCGATAAACTCATCTTT. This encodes CACDPVLGERGNTDKLIF.

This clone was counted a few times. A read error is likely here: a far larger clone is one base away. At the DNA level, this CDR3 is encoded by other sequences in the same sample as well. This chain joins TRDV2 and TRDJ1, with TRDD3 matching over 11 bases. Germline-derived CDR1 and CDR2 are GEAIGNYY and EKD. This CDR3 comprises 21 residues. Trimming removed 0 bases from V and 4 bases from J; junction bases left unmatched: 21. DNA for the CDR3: TGTGCCTGTGACACCGTCTCCTCCGGCCTCGAGCTGGGGGATACAATCGATAAACTCATCTTT. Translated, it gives CACDTVSSGLELGDTIDKLIF.

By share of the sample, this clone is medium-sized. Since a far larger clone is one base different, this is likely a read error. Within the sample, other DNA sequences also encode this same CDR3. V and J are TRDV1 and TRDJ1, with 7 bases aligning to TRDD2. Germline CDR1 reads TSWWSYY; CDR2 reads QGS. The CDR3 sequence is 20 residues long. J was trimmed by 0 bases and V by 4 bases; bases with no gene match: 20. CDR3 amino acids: CALGGLSLPPFLEYTDKLIF. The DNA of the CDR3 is TGTGCTCTTGGGGGCCTTTCCCTCCCCCCCTTCCTCGAGTACACCGATAAACTCATCTTT.